The 25 T cell receptor beta chains given below trace back to one sample, sequenced in a study of blood T cell repertoires in COVID-19. This table comes from immunoSEQ multiplex PCR, and its TCRdb copy is limited to in-frame clones, with some not included. The sample yields 150,000 to 190,000 clones, about 81% seen once. Sequenced sample: PBMCs or T cells enriched from blood (not recorded which). The receptors were gathered from a man over 45 who had recovered from COVID-19.

The V and J genes are TRBV24-1 and TRBJ1-5; D is ambiguous. V was clipped by 7 bases and J by 3 bases, with 9 bases between them. This CDR3 region has 13 residues. In germline, CDR1 is KGHDR, CDR2 SFDVKD. CDR3 nucleotides: TGTGCCACCAGACTTGACTACAATCAGCCCCAGCATTTT. Translation: CATRLDYNQPQHF.

This chain links TRBV7-8 with TRBJ2-3; the match to TRBD2 covers 12 bases. V shed 4 bases, J shed 6 bases, and the junction held 11 bases outside the gene matches. Germline-derived CDR1 and CDR2 are SGHVS and FQNEAQ. The length of the CDR3 is 17 residues. The CDR3 DNA is TGTGCCAGCAGCTCCCGACTAGCGGGGGCCTTAGGGGATACGCAGTATTTT. This gives the protein CASSSRLAGALGDTQYF.

The CDR3 DNA reads TGTGCCAGCAGCCAAGTCGTGGGCGGGGGGGCCTTTGCGCAGTATTTT. This codes for CASSQVVGGGAFAQYF. The J gene is TRBJ2-3, the V gene TRBV3-1 (or the pseudogene TRBV3-2), with 9 bases lining up with TRBD2. The trim removed 1 base at V and 10 bases at J, leaving 12 bases unmatched. The CDR3 runs to 16 residues. CDR1 and CDR2 from the germline V gene are LGHDT and YNNKEL (reference sequence).

This rearrangement joins TRBV7-9 to TRBJ1-3; D not certain. This CDR3 is 16 amino acids long. Trimming shortened V by 3 bases and J by 0 bases, and 12 bases separated the two germline ends. CDR1 SEHNR and CDR2 FQNEAQ come from the germline V gene (reference sequence). The CDR3 is CASSFVSGSSGNTIYF. CDR3 DNA sequence: TGTGCCAGCAGCTTTGTTTCCGGTAGCTCTGGAAACACCATATATTTT. Variable domain in full (rest from reference TRBV7-9 and TRBJ1-3): DTGVSQNPRHKITKRGQNVTFRCDPISEHNRLYWYRQTLGQGPEFLTYFQNEAQLEKSRLLSDRFSAERPKGSFSTLEIQRTEQGDSAMYLCASSFVSGSSGNTIYFGEGSWLTVV.

The chain employs TRBV6-5 and TRBJ1-2, with TRBD1 matching 10 bases. The J segment lost 5 bases and the V segment lost 5 bases, leaving 2 bases of the junction unmatched. This CDR3 spans 13 amino acids. Looked up from germline, CDR1 is MNHEY and CDR2 is SVGAGI. The CDR3 is CASSKGQGYGYTF. CDR3 nucleotides: TGTGCCAGCAGTAAGGGACAGGGGTATGGCTACACCTTC.

J is TRBJ2-2 and V is TRBV18; D is perhaps TRBD2 (6 bases). This CDR3 contains 15 residues. The germline gives CDR1 KGHSH, CDR2 LQKENI. V was shortened by 6 bases and J by 2 bases, with 13 bases between the two germline ends. The DNA of the CDR3 is TGTGCCAGCTCGGCGGGACGTCATAACACCGGGGAGCTGTTTTTT. Translation: CASSAGRHNTGELFF.

CDR3 protein: CASSLSGGNYGYTF. The CDR3 nucleotides are TGCGCCAGCAGCTTGTCAGGGGGTAACTATGGCTACACCTTC. V usage is TRBV5-1 and J usage is TRBJ1-2; 7 bases are shared with TRBD1. V lost 1 base to trimming and J lost 1 base; unmatched junction nucleotides: 1. Looked up from germline, CDR1 is SGHRS and CDR2 is YFSETQ. The CDR3 runs 14 residues.

The CDR3 nucleotides read TGTGCCAGTAGGGCGACAGGGGGCGCCGGCTATGGCTACACCTTC. Translation: CASRATGGAGYGYTF. V and J are TRBV19 and TRBJ1-2, with 10 nucleotides matching TRBD1. After removal of 6 bases from V and 4 bases from J, the junction contained 8 bases not matched to a gene. Germline V gene sequence: CDR1 LNHDA, CDR2 SQIVND (reference sequence). This CDR3 has 15 residues.

In this sample, this clone turned up a few times. Other DNA sequences in this specimen translate into the identical CDR3. V and J are TRBV7-9 and TRBJ1-1; no clear D. Germline CDR1 reads SEHNR; CDR2 reads FQNEAQ (reference sequence). The ends were cut back, 2 bases at V and 4 bases at J, with 5 bases in the middle. The CDR3 runs 12 residues. In DNA form, the CDR3 reads TGTGCCAGCAGCTTACTCAGCACTGAAGCTTTCTTT. It yields the protein CASSLLSTEAFF.

In regard to this clone: The same CDR3 also results from other DNA sequences found in this sample. The chain combines TRBV18 with TRBJ1-1, with a weak D call TRBD1 (5 bases). Deletions cut 3 bases from V and 1 base from J, with 6 bases between. Per the germline V gene, CDR1 is KGHSH and CDR2 is LQKENI. The CDR3 is made up of 13 amino acids. The CDR3 bases are TGTGCCAGCTCACCTCAGGGGAACACTGAAGCTTTCTTT. Protein: CASSPQGNTEAFF.

This chain connects TRBV19 to TRBJ2-1; D remains unclear. CDR3 length: 16 amino acids. V was trimmed by 9 bases and J by 4 bases, leaving 22 bases between them. Germline V CDR1 and CDR2: LNHDA, SQIVND (reference sequence). CDR3 coding DNA: TGTGCCAGCCTCCCCGAGGTCGGCACCGGTTACAATGAGCAGTTCTTC. Amino acid sequence: CASLPEVGTGYNEQFF.

The rearrangement uses TRBV7-9 and TRBJ2-2; D not certain. CDR1 is SEHNR and CDR2 is FQNEAQ in the germline V gene (reference sequence). The CDR3 totals 16 residues. The V end lost 4 bases, the J end lost 7 bases, and 19 bases lay between the germline ends. CDR3 in DNA: TGTGCCAGCAGCTCCTTTTCCCTTCTTGCCAGCGGGGAGCTGTTTTTT. Residues: CASSSFSLLASGELFF.

This chain connects TRBV4-3 to TRBJ2-3; D unresolved. The CDR3 spans 13 residues. Germline V CDR1 and CDR2: LGHNA, YSLEER. Deletions cut 4 bases from V and 2 bases from J, with 7 bases between. CDR3 in amino acids: CASSREITDTQYF. CDR3 in DNA: TGCGCCAGCAGCCGCGAGATCACAGATACGCAGTATTTT.

In its sample, this clone was seen once. The genes are TRBV11-3 and TRBJ2-1; the match to TRBD1 covers 8 bases. Per the germline V gene, CDR1 is SGHNT and CDR2 is YENEEA. This CDR3 region has 15 residues. Germline trimming cut 5 bases from V and 1 base from J; bases unmatched to any gene: 4. In DNA, the CDR3 is TGTGCCAGCAGCCAGGGGGCGCAGTCCTACAATGAGCAGTTCTTC. This sequence encodes CASSQGAQSYNEQFF.

This clone has a handful of counts. The chain recombines TRBV7-8 with TRBJ2-2, with 8 bases fitting TRBD2. This CDR3 region has 16 residues. J lost 5 bases, V lost 4 bases, and 9 bases had no gene match. CDR1 is SGHVS, CDR2 FQNEAQ, per germline. CDR3 in amino acids: CASSSPGGGTTGELFF. The CDR3 bases are TGTGCCAGCAGCTCCCCTGGCGGGGGGACTACCGGGGAGCTGTTTTTT.

The chain carries TRBV30 and TRBJ2-7; D is undetermined. CDR3 length: 11 amino acids. CDR1 is GTSNPN and CDR2 is SVGIG in the germline V gene (reference sequence). Trimming cost V 0 bases and J 3 bases, with 3 bases left between them. CDR3 DNA sequence: TGTGCCTGGAGTGTCCGCTACGAGCAGTACTTC. Protein: CAWSVRYEQYF.

The chain has TRBV9 and TRBJ2-5, with D possibly being TRBD2 (6 bases). V was cut by 4 bases and J by 2 bases, with 15 bases left in between. The CDR3 is 15 residues long. The germline gives CDR1 SGDLS, CDR2 YYNGEE. The CDR3, as DNA: TGTGCCAGCAGCTCCCGGGACTTGGATCAAGAGACCCAGTACTTC. Amino acid sequence: CASSSRDLDQETQYF.

This rearrangement joins TRBV19 to TRBJ2-3, with 7 nucleotides matching TRBD2. The V gene's germline CDR1 is LNHDA and CDR2 SQIVND (reference sequence). Trimming cost V 9 bases and J 9 bases; bases outside gene matches: 15. CDR3 length: 14 amino acids. CDR3 protein: CASLPPSGARTQYF. Here the CDR3 DNA reads TGTGCCAGCCTCCCTCCGAGCGGGGCGAGAACGCAGTATTTT.

The chain couples TRBV11-1 to TRBJ1-2; 9 positions agree with TRBD1. V dropped 2 bases and J dropped 2; count of bases not matched to a gene: 3. CDR1 is SGHAT and CDR2 is FQDESV in the germline V gene (reference sequence). This CDR3 region has 15 residues. The CDR3 here is CASSLTQGANYGYTF. CDR3 in DNA: TGTGCCAGCAGCTTAACACAGGGGGCCAACTATGGCTACACCTTC.

The chain recombines TRBV3-1 (or the pseudogene TRBV3-2) with TRBJ1-2; 7 nucleotides align to TRBD1. The length of the CDR3 is 15 residues. With 1 base clipped from V and 2 bases from J, the junction kept 4 bases outside the gene matches. Germline V gene data show CDR1 as LGHDT and CDR2 as YNNKEL (reference sequence). The CDR3 bases are TGTGCCAGCAGCCAAGTAAACAGGGGAAACTATGGCTACACCTTC. Its protein is CASSQVNRGNYGYTF.

The rearrangement links TRBV3-1 (or the pseudogene TRBV3-2) to TRBJ1-2; D is uncertain. Between the trimmed V and J ends, which lost 6 bases and 5 bases, there was a span of 10 bases. Germline CDR1 reads LGHDT; CDR2 reads YNNKEL (reference sequence). CDR3 length: 12 amino acids. The CDR3 DNA is TGTGCCAGCAGAGACTTGGATTATGGCTACACCTTC. As protein: CASRDLDYGYTF.

The CDR3 region is CASSVEAVNTEAFF. The CDR3 region has the DNA TGTGCCAGCAGCGTAGAAGCTGTGAACACTGAAGCTTTCTTT. The chain has TRBV9 and TRBJ1-1; D is undetermined. In germline, CDR1 is SGDLS, CDR2 YYNGEE. The CDR3 is 14 residues long. V shed 0 bases and J shed 0 bases, with 6 bases lying between them.

The chain has TRBV20-1 and TRBJ2-5, with 9 bases fitting TRBD2. The CDR3 is made up of 11 amino acids. The germline V gene encodes CDR1 DFQATT and CDR2 SNEGSKA (reference sequence). The DNA of the CDR3 is TGCACCCCCGGACTAGCGGAGACCCAGTACTTC. Translation: CTPGLAETQYF.

The gene calls are TRBV9 and TRBJ2-1; 12 bases are shared with TRBD2. The CDR3 loop spans 17 amino acids. The trim removed 0 bases at V and 8 bases at J, leaving 9 bases unmatched. Germline CDR1 is SGDLS and CDR2 is YYNGEE. The DNA of the CDR3 is TGTGCCAGCAGCGTAGGGCGCTCTAGCGGGGGGGCAGATGAGCAGTTCTTC. This translates into CASSVGRSSGGADEQFF.

The V and J genes are TRBV20-1 and TRBJ2-5; no definite D call. In germline, CDR1 is DFQATT, CDR2 SNEGSKA (reference sequence). Trimming removed 0 bases from V and 6 bases from J, with 5 bases in between. The CDR3 sequence is 11 residues long. The CDR3 region is CSARDSKTQYF. CDR3 coding DNA: TGCAGTGCTAGAGATAGCAAGACCCAGTACTTC.